Shown below are 15 T cell receptor beta chains from a single sample sequenced in a study of early T cells in non-severe SARS-CoV-2 infection (dated by TCRdb to about 2021). The library was made by 5' RACE. Sequenced on a NextSeq 500. The public reads were run again by TCRdb, first through fastp at Q25 and then through MiXCR, and only productive beta chains were kept. For every CDR3 protein sequence, its rows merge into one entry that carries the most common genes and DNA. For this sample the table gives some 81,000 distinct CDR3 sequences, of which about 9.6% were detected only once. Approximately 4.8% of the sample is taken by the ten largest. The sample consisted of whole blood. Receptors originate from an adult who was a healthcare worker with PCR-confirmed SARS-CoV-2 infection or an uninfected control (not recorded which).

This clonotype was detected only a few times. The rearrangement links TRBV11-3 to TRBJ2-1, with D uncertain. CDR1 and CDR2 (germline): SGHNT, YENEEA. The germline V and J ends were trimmed by 3 bases and 9 bases, with 12 bases remaining between them. The CDR3 is 13 amino acids. The CDR3 loop is CASSLGPTGEQFF. In DNA form, the CDR3 reads TGTGCCAGCAGCTTGGGCCCTACGGGTGAGCAGTTCTTC.

In its sample, this clonotype was seen many times. The V call is TRBV3-1, the J call TRBJ2-1; 12 bases match TRBD1. The germline gives CDR1 LGHDT, CDR2 YNNKEL (reference sequence). Unmatched junction bases numbered 22, after V lost 6 bases and J lost 7 bases. The CDR3 runs 20 residues. The CDR3 DNA reads as TGTGCCAGCAGAAATGGAGGGGACAGGGGGCTTGGACGTGGGAGTAATGAGCAGTTCTTC. It specifies CASRNGGDRGLGRGSNEQFF.

The CDR3 here is CASSQQGSSTDTQYF. CDR3 bases: TGTGCCAGCAGTCAACAGGGGAGCTCTACAGATACGCAGTATTTT. The chain combines TRBV12-3 or TRBV12-4 with TRBJ2-3; TRBD1 matches 7 bases. Trimming took 5 bases from V and 3 from J; bases not matched to a gene: 8. The CDR3 spans 15 residues.

This clonotype was found a few times. The chain employs TRBV4-1 and TRBJ1-1; possible D gene TRBD1, 6 bases. The germline CDR1 and CDR2 sequences are MGHRA and YSYEKL. The CDR3 is 15 residues long. The V and J ends lost 5 bases and 4 bases respectively, with 17 bases between them. CDR3 sequence (DNA): TGCGCCAGCAGCTCGCAGGGGCGACGTGGCACTGAAGCTTTCTTT. Protein: CASSSQGRRGTEAFF.

J is TRBJ1-4 and V is TRBV20-1; the match to TRBD1 covers 9 bases. The V gene's germline CDR1 is DFQATT and CDR2 SNEGSKA (reference sequence). CDR3 length equals 13 residues. J gave up 7 bases and V 6 bases, and 6 bases lay outside the gene matches. CDR3 protein: CSATDRGGEKLFF. CDR3 DNA: TGCAGTGCCACGGACAGGGGTGGTGAAAAACTGTTTTTT.

This clonotype was picked up many times. This chain connects TRBV28 to TRBJ2-2; 8 bases agree with TRBD2. The CDR3 extends over 16 amino acids. Per the germline V gene, CDR1 is MDHEN and CDR2 is SYDVKM. The J segment lost 5 bases and the V segment lost 4 bases, leaving 9 bases of the junction unmatched. The CDR3 DNA is TGTGCCAGCAGTTCGAGCGGGAGTATAAAAACCGGGGAGCTGTTTTTT. Its translation: CASSSSGSIKTGELFF.

Ten or more counts support this clonotype. The V call is TRBV18, the J call TRBJ1-4, with a possible D match to TRBD1 (5 bases). CDR3 length equals 14 residues. CDR1 is KGHSH and CDR2 is LQKENI in the germline V gene. Trimming stripped 6 bases from V and 8 bases from J, with 16 bases between. CDR3 residues: CASSAGAQREKLFF. The CDR3 DNA reads as TGTGCCAGCTCTGCTGGGGCTCAGAGGGAAAAACTGTTTTTT.

This clonotype has at least ten counts. The chain couples TRBV7-3 to TRBJ2-1; a weak D match, TRBD2 (5 bases). This CDR3 has 14 amino acids. Looked up from germline, CDR1 is SGHTA and CDR2 is FQGTGA. V shed 3 bases and J shed 8 bases, with 14 bases lying between them. This chain's CDR3 is CASSFQPLGYEQFF. For the CDR3, the DNA is TGTGCCAGCAGCTTCCAGCCACTAGGCTATGAGCAGTTCTTC.

This chain connects TRBV3-1 to TRBJ1-1; D gene unclear. The CDR3 totals 14 residues. The V gene lost 2 bases and the J gene lost 11 bases, with 18 bases spanning the gap. Looked up from germline, CDR1 is LGHDT and CDR2 is YNNKEL (reference sequence). This CDR3 reads CASSQPGPSARAFF. The CDR3 DNA reads TGTGCCAGCAGCCAACCGGGCCCTTCAGCCCGGGCTTTCTTT.

This clonotype was seen repeatedly, ten times or more. This rearrangement joins TRBV12-3 or TRBV12-4 to TRBJ1-6, with 7 bases identical to TRBD1. CDR3 length equals 15 residues. With 7 bases clipped from V and 9 bases from J, the junction kept 12 bases outside the gene matches. CDR3: CASNVQGGLGSPLHF. The CDR3 coding sequence is TGTGCCAGCAACGTTCAGGGGGGGCTGGGTTCACCCCTCCACTTT.

V is TRBV2 and J is TRBJ1-2; TRBD1 is a possible D gene (5 bases). Germline CDR1 is SNHLY and CDR2 is FYNNEI. The CDR3 has 14 amino acids. V lost 4 bases to trimming and J lost 3 bases, with 12 bases between them. Here the CDR3 DNA reads TGTGCCAGCAGTGCCCGGGACCGCTACTATGGCTACACCTTC. Translated: CASSARDRYYGYTF.

In this sample, this clonotype turned up many times. V usage is TRBV28 and J usage is TRBJ1-6, with D unclear. Germline CDR1 and CDR2: MDHEN and SYDVKM. V lost 4 bases, J lost 0 bases, and 7 bases lay in between. The CDR3 spans 15 residues. The CDR3 is CASSSALSYNSPLHF. The CDR3 DNA follows: TGTGCCAGCAGTTCCGCCCTCTCCTATAATTCACCCCTCCACTTT.

V usage is TRBV5-5 and J usage is TRBJ1-5; no clear D. The V end was cut by 4 bases, the J end by 1 base, with 9 bases between. The CDR3 consists of 14 residues. Germline-derived CDR1 and CDR2 are SGHKS and YYEKEE (reference sequence). The CDR3 protein is CASSRRNSNQPQHF. The CDR3 nucleotides are TGTGCCAGCAGCCGAAGAAACAGCAATCAGCCCCAGCATTTT.

The chain carries TRBV5-1 and TRBJ2-4; 7 nucleotides line up with TRBD2. V lost 1 base and J lost 1; bases outside the gene matches: 5. Germline V gives CDR1 SGHRS, CDR2 YFSETQ. CDR3 length equals 16 residues. CDR3 sequence (DNA): TGCGCCAGCAGCTTGTTAGGACTAGAGGCCAAAAACATTCAGTACTTC. Its translation: CASSLLGLEAKNIQYF.

This clonotype was found many times. The chain is built from TRBV12-3 or TRBV12-4 and TRBJ2-7; TRBD1 might be the D (6 bases). Trimming left V 2 bases short and J 6 bases short, with 8 bases between. This CDR3 region has 12 residues. The CDR3 DNA sequence: TGTGCCAGCAGTTTAACAGGGTCCGAGCAGTACTTC. Residues: CASSLTGSEQYF.